The T cell receptor beta chain described here comes from a study of blood T cell repertoires in COVID-19. Original methodology: Amplification of reference gene primers was used by the study to estimate nucleated cell counts. The repertoire was sequenced with immunoSEQ multiplex PCR; TCRdb's copy has only in-frame clones and lacks some. V and J calls plus clone size are reproduced from that table; the DNA served to infer D and trimming. The sample carries 350,000 to 450,000 clones, 80% to 90% recorded once. The CDR3 is 14 residues long. CDR1 is SEHNR, CDR2 FQNEAQ, per germline (reference sequence). Trimming removed 1 base from V and 5 bases from J; junction bases left unmatched: 4. In terms of age and location, participants ranged from about 18 to 95 years and lived in under 30 US areas. Researchers sorted participants into cohorts using their self-reported clinical history. Two negative PCRs, clearance, or symptom resolution were required of recovered Cohort 3 donors.

The sequence derives from a man under 40 who had recovered from COVID-19. The sample consisted of PBMCs or T cells enriched from blood (not recorded which). The V and J genes are TRBV7-9 and TRBJ1-2, with 7 bases matching TRBD1. In DNA, the CDR3 is TGTGCCAGCAGCTTAGAAGGGACAGCGTATGGCTACACCTTC. Translation: CASSLEGTAYGYTF.